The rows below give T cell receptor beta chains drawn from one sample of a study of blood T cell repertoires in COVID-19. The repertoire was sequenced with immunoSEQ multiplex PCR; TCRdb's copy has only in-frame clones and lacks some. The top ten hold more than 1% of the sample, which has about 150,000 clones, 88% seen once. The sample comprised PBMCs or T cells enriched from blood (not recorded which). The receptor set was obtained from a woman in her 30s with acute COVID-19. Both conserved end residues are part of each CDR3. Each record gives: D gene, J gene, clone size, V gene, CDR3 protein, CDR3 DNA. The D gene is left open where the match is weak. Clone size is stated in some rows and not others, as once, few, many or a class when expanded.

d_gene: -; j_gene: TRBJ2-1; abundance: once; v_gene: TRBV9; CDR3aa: CASSVEERDNEQFF; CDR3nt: TGTGCCAGCAGCGTAGAAGAGAGAGACAATGAGCAGTTCTTC
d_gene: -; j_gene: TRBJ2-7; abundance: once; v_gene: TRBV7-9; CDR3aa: CASSSLNTYEQYF; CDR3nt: TGTGCCAGCAGCTCCCTAAATACCTACGAGCAGTACTTC
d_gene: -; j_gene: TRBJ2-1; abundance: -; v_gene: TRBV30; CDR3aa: CAWSVGQEYNEQFF; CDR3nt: TGTGCCTGGAGTGTGGGTCAGGAATACAATGAGCAGTTCTTC
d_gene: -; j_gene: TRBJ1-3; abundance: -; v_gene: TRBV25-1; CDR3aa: CASSGVGERGNTIYF; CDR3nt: TGTGCCAGCAGTGGGGTTGGAGAAAGGGGAAACACCATATATTTT
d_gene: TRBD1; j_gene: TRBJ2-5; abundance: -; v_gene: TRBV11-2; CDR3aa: CASSLDLAGGKETQYF; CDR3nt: TGTGCCAGCAGCTTAGATCTTGCAGGGGGTAAAGAGACCCAGTACTTC
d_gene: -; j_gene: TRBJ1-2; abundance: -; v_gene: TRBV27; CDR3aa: CASSLAGRANYGYTF; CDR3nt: TGTGCCAGCAGTTTGGCGGGGCGGGCTAACTATGGCTACACCTTC
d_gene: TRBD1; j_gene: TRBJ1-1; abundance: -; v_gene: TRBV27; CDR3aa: CASTGTGGTEAFF; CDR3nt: TGTGCCAGTACCGGGACAGGGGGGACTGAAGCTTTCTTT
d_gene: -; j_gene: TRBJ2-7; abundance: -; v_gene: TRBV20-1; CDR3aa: CSALREYEQYF; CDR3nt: TGCAGTGCCCTACGAGAGTACGAGCAGTACTTC
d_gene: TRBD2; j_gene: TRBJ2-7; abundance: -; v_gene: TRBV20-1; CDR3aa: CSARQTSGRAF; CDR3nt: TGCAGTGCTAGACAGACCAGCGGGAGGGCCTTC
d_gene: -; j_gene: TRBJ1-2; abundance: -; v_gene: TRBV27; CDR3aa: CASSTKIRDTRGYTF; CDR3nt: TGTGCCAGCAGTACTAAGATCCGGGACACGCGTGGCTACACCTTC
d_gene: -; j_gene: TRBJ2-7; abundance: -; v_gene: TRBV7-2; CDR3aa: CASSLSLDYEQYF; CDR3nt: TGTGCCAGCAGCCTTAGTCTAGATTACGAGCAGTACTTC
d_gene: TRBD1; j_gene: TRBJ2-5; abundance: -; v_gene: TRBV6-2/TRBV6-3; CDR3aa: CASSPDRVLEETQYF; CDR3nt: TGTGCCAGCAGTCCCGACAGGGTGTTAGAGGAGACCCAGTACTTC
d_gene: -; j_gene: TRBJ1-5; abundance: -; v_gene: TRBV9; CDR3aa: CASSVSGRGIQPQHF; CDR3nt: TGTGCCAGCAGCGTTAGTGGACGGGGGATTCAGCCCCAGCATTTT
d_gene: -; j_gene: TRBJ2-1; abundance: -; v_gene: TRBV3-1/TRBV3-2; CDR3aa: CASSQDFTGAYNEQFF; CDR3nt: TGTGCCAGCAGCCAAGATTTTACGGGAGCCTACAATGAGCAGTTCTTC
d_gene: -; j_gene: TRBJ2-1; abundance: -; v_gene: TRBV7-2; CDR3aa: CASSLGAGPSNEQFF; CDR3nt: TGTGCCAGCAGCTTAGGTGCGGGGCCCTCCAATGAGCAGTTCTTC
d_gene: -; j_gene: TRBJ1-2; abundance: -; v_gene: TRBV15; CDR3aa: CATSRGTGRALGYTF; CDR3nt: TGTGCCACCAGCAGAGGAACAGGGAGGGCCCTTGGCTACACCTTC
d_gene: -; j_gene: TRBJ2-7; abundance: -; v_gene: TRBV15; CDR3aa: CATRKDRIAYEQYF; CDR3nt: TGTGCCACCAGAAAGGACAGAATAGCCTACGAGCAGTACTTC
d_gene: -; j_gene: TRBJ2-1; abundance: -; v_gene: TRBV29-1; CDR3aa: CSVEEGLGQFF; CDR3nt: TGCAGCGTTGAAGAGGGACTGGGGCAGTTCTTC
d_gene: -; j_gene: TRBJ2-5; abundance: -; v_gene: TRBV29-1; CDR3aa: CSVGQLQETQYF; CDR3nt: TGCAGCGTCGGACAGCTACAAGAGACCCAGTACTTC
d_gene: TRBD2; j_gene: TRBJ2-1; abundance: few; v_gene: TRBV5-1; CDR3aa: CASSLSASGLYNEQFF; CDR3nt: TGCGCCAGCAGCTTGTCGGCTAGCGGATTATACAATGAGCAGTTCTTC
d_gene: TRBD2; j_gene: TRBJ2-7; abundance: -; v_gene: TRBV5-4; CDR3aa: CASSFPSGSDEQYF; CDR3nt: TGTGCCAGCAGCTTCCCTAGCGGGAGTGACGAGCAGTACTTC
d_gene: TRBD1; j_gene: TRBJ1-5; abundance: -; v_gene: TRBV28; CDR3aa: CASHSQGEPQHF; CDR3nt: TGTGCCAGCCATTCCCAGGGGGAGCCCCAGCATTTT
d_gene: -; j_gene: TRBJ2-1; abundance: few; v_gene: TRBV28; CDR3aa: CASSRRERRPDSSYNEQFF; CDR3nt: TGTGCCAGCAGTCGCCGGGAAAGGAGGCCTGATAGCTCCTACAATGAGCAGTTCTTC
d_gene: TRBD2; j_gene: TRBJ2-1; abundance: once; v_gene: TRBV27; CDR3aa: CASSPRTSGRNEQFF; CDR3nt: TGTGCCAGCAGTCCCAGGACTAGCGGGAGGAATGAGCAGTTCTTC
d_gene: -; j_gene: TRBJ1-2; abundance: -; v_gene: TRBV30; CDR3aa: CAWSVGGVVGYTF; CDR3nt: TGTGCCTGGAGTGTCGGGGGAGTGGTAGGCTACACCTTC
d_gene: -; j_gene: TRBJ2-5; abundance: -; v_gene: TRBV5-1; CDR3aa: CASAIGGAQETQYF; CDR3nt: TGCGCCAGCGCCATAGGGGGGGCCCAAGAGACCCAGTACTTC
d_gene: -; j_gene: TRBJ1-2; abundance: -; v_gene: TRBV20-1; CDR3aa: CSARDYPGYTF; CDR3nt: TGCAGTGCTAGAGACTATCCTGGCTACACCTTC
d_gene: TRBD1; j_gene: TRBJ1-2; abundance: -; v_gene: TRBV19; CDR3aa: CASWTRTGIDGYTF; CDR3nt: TGTGCCAGTTGGACCAGGACAGGCATCGATGGCTACACCTTC
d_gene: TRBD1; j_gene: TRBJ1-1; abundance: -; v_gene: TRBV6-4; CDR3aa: CASSRHRTGRMNTEAFF; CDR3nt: TGTGCCAGCAGTCGACACCGGACAGGCCGTATGAACACTGAAGCTTTCTTT
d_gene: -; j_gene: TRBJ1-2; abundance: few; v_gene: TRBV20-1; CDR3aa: CSASGQLANYGYTF; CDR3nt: TGCAGTGCTAGTGGCCAACTAGCTAACTATGGCTACACCTTC
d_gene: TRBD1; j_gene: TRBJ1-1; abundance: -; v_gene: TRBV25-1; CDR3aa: CASSPGTGGNTEAFF; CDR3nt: TGTGCCAGCAGTCCCGGGACAGGGGGAAACACTGAAGCTTTCTTT
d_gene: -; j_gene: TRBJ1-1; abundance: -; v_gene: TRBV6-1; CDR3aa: CASREDSLTEAFF; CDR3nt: TGTGCCAGCAGGGAAGACAGTCTCACTGAAGCTTTCTTT
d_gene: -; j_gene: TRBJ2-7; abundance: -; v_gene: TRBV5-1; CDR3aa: CASSWEGGYEQYF; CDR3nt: TGCGCCAGCAGCTGGGAGGGGGGCTACGAGCAGTACTTC
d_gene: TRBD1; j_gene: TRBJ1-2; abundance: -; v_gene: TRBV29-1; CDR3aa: CSVGPDRELYGYTF; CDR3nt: TGCAGCGTTGGGCCGGACAGGGAATTATATGGCTACACCTTC
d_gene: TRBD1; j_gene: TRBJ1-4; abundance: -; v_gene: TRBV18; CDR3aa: CASSLTGGLNEKLFF; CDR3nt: TGTGCCAGCTCACTCACAGGGGGCTTAAATGAAAAACTGTTTTTT
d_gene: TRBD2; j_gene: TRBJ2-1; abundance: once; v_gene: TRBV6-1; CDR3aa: CASSEYAASGNHNEQFF; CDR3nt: TGTGCCAGCAGTGAATATGCGGCTAGCGGAAACCACAATGAGCAGTTCTTC
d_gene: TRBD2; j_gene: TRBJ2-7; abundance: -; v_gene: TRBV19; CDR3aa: CANQGGDPYEQYF; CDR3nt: TGTGCCAATCAGGGAGGGGATCCTTACGAGCAGTACTTC
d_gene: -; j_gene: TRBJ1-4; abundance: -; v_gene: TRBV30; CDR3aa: CASGGEYSLNEKLFF; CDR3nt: TGTGCCTCGGGAGGGGAGTATAGCTTGAATGAAAAACTGTTTTTT
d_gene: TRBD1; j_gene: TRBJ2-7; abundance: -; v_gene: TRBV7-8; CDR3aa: CASSLVEGASEQYF; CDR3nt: TGTGCCAGCAGCTTAGTAGAGGGGGCTAGTGAGCAGTACTTC
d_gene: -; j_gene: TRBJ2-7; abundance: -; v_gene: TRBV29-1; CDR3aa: CSVEAPSLGPGYEQYF; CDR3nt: TGCAGCGTTGAGGCCCCCTCTCTTGGGCCAGGCTACGAGCAGTACTTC
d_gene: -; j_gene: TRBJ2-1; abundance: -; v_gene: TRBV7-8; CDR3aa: CASSSTTYNEQFF; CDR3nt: TGTGCCAGCAGTTCAACTACCTACAATGAGCAGTTCTTC
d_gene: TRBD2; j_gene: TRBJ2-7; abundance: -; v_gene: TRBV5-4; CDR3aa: CASSHYSGSLDSYEQYF; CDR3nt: TGTGCCAGCAGCCATTATAGCGGGAGTTTAGACTCCTACGAGCAGTACTTC